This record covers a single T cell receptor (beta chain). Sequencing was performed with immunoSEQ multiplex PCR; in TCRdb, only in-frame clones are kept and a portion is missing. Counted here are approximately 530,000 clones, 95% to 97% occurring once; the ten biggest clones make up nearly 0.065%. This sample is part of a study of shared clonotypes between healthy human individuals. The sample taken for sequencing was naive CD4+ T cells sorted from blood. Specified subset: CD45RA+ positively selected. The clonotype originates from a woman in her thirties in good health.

This chain's CDR3 is CASSLRGGVSEQYF. The CDR3 DNA follows: TGTGCCAGCAGCTTAAGAGGGGGAGTCAGCGAGCAGTACTTC. The chain carries TRBV7-9 and TRBJ2-7; tentatively, D is TRBD1 (6 bases). Germline V gene data show CDR1 as SEHNR and CDR2 as FQNEAQ (reference sequence). The V end lost 2 bases, the J end lost 6 bases, and 14 bases lay between the germline ends. This CDR3 region has 14 residues.